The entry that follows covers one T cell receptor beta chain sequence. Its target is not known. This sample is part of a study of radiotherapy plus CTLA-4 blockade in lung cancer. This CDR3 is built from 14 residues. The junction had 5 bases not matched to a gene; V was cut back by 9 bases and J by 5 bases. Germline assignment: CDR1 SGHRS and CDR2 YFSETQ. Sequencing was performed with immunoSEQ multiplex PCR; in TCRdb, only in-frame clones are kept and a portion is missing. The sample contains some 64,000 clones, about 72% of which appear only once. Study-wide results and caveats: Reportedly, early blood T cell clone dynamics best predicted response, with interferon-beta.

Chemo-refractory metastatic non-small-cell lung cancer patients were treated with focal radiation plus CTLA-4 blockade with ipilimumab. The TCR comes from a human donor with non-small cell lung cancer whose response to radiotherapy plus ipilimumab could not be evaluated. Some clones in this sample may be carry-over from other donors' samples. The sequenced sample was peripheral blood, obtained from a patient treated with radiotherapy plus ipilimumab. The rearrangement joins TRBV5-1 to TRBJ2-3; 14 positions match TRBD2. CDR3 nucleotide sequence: TGCGCCATCGGGGGGACTAGCGGGGGAGATACGCAGTATTTT. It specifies CAIGGTSGGDTQYF.